Below are 2 T cell receptor beta chains sequenced from a single sample in a study of shared clonotypes between healthy human individuals. Profiled with immunoSEQ multiplex PCR; TCRdb holds only in-frame clones, not every one. The sample has 490,000 or so clones, approximately 79% seen once. The specimen was PBMCs. The receptors originated from a woman between 40 and 50 years old in good health. Some clones in this sample may be carry-over from other donors' samples.

The V gene is TRBV7-9, the J gene TRBJ2-1; D might be TRBD2 (6 bases). CDR1 is SEHNR and CDR2 is FQNEAQ in the germline V gene (reference sequence). V was pared by 1 base and J by 6 bases, with 13 bases between. The CDR3 covers 15 residues. Written as DNA, the CDR3 is TGTGCCAGCAGCTTAGGGAGGGTCGGGGGCAATGAGCAGTTCTTC. This gives the protein CASSLGRVGGNEQFF.

CDR3 sequence: CASSDGRDSNQPQHF. The CDR3 DNA follows: TGTGCCAGCAGTGACGGCAGGGATAGCAATCAGCCCCAGCATTTT. The V and J genes are TRBV2 and TRBJ1-5; tentatively, D is TRBD1 (5 bases). The CDR3 has 15 residues. In germline, CDR1 is SNHLY, CDR2 FYNNEI. Trimming pared 3 bases from V and 0 bases from J, leaving 9 bases between.